The source of this T cell receptor beta chain is a study of blood T cell repertoires in COVID-19. CDR3 size: 16 residues. V was pared by 0 bases and J by 0 bases, with 2 bases of the junction left unmatched. Germline CDR1 is GTSNPN and CDR2 is SVGIG (reference sequence). Method: immunoSEQ multiplex PCR; TCRdb's copy keeps in-frame clones and lacks some. The repertoire consists of more than 200,000 clones, with around 89% occurring once and the leading ten covering 3.5% to 5%. Material for sequencing was PBMCs or T cells enriched from blood (not recorded which). The TCR comes from a woman aged 25-40 years who had recovered from COVID-19. The J gene is TRBJ1-6, the V gene TRBV30; TRBD1 aligns across 7 bases. DNA for the CDR3: TGTGCCTGGAGTGTCGGGGACAGCTCCTATAATTCACCCCTCCACTTT. Protein product: CAWSVGDSSYNSPLHF.